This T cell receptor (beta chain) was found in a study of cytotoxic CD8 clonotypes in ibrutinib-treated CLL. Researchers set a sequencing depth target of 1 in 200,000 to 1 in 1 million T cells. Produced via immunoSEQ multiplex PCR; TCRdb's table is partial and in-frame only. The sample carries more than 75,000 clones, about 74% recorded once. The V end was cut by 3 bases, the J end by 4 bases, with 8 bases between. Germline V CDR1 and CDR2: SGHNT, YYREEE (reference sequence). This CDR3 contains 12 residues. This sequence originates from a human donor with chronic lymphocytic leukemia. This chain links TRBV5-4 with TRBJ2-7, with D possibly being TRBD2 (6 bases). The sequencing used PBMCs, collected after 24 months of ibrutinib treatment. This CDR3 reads CASSWGGYEQYF. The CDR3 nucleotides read TGTGCCAGCAGCTGGGGAGGTTACGAGCAGTACTTC.